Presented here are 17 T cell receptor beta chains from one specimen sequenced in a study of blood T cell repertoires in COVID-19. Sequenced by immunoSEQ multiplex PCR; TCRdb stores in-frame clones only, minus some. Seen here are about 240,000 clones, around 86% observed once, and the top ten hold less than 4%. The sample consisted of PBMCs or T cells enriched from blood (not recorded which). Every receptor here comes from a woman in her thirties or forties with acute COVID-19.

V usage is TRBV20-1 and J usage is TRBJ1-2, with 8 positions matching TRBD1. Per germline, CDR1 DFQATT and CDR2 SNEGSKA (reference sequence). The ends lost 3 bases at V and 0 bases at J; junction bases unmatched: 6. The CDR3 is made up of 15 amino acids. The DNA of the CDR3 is TGCAGTGCTAGTGATGGCAGGGGGCCTAACTATGGCTACACCTTC. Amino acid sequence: CSASDGRGPNYGYTF.

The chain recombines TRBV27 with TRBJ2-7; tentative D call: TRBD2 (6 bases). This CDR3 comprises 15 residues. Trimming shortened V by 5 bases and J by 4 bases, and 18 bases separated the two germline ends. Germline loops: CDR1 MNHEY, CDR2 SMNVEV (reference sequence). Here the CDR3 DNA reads TGTGCCAGCAGTAAGGAGGGCCGGGTTACATACGAGCAGTACTTC. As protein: CASSKEGRVTYEQYF.

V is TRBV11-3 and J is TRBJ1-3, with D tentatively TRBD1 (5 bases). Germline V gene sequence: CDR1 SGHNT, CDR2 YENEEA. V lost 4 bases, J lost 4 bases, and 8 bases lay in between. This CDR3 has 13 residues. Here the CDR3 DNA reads TGTGCCAGCAGCTCTGACAGCGGAAACACCATATATTTT. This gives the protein CASSSDSGNTIYF.

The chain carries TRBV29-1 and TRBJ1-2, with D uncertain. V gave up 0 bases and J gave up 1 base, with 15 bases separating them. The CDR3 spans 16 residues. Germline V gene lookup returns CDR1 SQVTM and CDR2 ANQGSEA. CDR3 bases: TGCAGCGTTGAAGATTTGTCACAGACTAATAACTATGGCTACACCTTC. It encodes CSVEDLSQTNNYGYTF.

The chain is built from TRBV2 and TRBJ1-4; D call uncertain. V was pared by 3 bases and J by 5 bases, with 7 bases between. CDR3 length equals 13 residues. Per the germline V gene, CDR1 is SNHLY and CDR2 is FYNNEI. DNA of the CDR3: TGTGCCAGCAGTGACGACTGGAATGAAAAACTGTTTTTT. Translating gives CASSDDWNEKLFF.

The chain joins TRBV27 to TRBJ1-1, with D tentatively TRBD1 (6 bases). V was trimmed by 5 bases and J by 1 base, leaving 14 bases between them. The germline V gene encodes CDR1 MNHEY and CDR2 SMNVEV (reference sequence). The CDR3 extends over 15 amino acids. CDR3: CASSNWDKANTEAFF. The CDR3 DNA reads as TGTGCCAGCAGTAACTGGGACAAGGCGAACACTGAAGCTTTCTTT.

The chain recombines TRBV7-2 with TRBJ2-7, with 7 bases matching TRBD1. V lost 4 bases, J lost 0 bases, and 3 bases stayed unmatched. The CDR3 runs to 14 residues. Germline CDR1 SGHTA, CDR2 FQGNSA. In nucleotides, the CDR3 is TGTGCCAGCAGCTCCTGGACAGGCTCCTACGAGCAGTACTTC. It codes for CASSSWTGSYEQYF.

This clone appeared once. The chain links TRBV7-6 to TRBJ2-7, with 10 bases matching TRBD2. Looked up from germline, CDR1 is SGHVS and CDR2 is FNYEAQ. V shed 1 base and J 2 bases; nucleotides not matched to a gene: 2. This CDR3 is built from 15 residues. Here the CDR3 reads CASSLELAGTYEQYF. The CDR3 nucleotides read TGTGCCAGCAGCTTAGAACTAGCGGGAACCTACGAGCAGTACTTC.

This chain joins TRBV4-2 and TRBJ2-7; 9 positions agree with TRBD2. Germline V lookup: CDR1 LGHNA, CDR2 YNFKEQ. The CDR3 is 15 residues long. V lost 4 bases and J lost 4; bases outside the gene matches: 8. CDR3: CASSPIAGVDYEQYF. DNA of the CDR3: TGTGCCAGCAGCCCGATAGCGGGAGTGGATTACGAGCAGTACTTC.

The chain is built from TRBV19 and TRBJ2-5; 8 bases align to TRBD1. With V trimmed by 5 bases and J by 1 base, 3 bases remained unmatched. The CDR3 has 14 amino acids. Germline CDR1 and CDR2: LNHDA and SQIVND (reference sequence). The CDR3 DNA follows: TGTGCCAGTAGTCCTCAGGGGGCCCAAGAGACCCAGTACTTC. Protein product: CASSPQGAQETQYF.

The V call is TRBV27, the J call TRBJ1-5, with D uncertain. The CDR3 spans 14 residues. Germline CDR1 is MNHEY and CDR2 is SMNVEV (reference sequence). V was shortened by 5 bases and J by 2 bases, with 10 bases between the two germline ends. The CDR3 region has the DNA TGTGCCAGCAGTCCAGTTCTGGGCAATCAGCCCCAGCATTTT. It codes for CASSPVLGNQPQHF.

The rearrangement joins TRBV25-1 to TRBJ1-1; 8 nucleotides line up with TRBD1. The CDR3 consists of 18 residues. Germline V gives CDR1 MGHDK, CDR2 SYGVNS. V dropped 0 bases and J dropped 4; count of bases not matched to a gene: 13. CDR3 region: CASSEYPGGGLEATEAFF. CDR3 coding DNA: TGTGCCAGCAGTGAATATCCAGGGGGCGGATTAGAAGCCACTGAAGCTTTCTTT.

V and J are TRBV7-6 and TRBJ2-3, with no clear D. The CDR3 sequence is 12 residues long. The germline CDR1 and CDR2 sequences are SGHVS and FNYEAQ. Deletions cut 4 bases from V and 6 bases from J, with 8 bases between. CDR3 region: CASSSRLDTQYF. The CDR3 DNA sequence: TGTGCCAGCAGCTCCCGGTTGGATACGCAGTATTTT. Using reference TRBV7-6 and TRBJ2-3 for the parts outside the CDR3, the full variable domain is GAGVSQSPRYKVTKRGQDVALRCDPISGHVSLYWYRQALGQGPEFLTYFNYEAQQDKSGLPNDRFSAERPEGSISTLTIQRTEQRDSAMYRCASSSRLDTQYFGPGTRLTVL.

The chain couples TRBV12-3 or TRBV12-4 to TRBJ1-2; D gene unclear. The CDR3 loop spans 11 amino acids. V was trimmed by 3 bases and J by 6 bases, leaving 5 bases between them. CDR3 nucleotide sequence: TGTGCCAGCAGTTTGACAAATGGCTACACCTTC. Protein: CASSLTNGYTF.

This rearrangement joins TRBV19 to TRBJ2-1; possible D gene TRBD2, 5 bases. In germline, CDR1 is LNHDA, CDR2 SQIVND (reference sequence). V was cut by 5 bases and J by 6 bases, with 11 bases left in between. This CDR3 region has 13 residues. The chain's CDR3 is CASSPGVGNEQFF. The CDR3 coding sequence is TGTGCCAGTAGTCCCGGGGTGGGCAATGAGCAGTTCTTC.

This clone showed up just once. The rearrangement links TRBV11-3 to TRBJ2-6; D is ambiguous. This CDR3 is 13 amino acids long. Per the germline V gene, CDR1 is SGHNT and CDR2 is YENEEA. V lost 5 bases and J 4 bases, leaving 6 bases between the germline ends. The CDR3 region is CASSAQGANVLTF. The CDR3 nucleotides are TGTGCCAGCAGCGCTCAGGGGGCCAACGTCCTGACTTTC.

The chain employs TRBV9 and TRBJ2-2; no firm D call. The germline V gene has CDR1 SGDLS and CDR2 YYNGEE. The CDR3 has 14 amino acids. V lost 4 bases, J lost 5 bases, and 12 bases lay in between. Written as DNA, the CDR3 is TGTGCCAGCAGCCCGAGAGCTGGTACCGGGGAGCTGTTTTTT. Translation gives CASSPRAGTGELFF.